This T cell receptor beta chain is from a study of cytomegalovirus exposure and HLA in healthy donors. Across the whole study: Earlier findings included about 120 million unique TCR beta sequences obtained from about 180 million T cells.

The PCR was carried out with 60 Vbeta primers and 13 Jbeta primers. The protocol was immunoSEQ multiplex PCR, while the TCRdb copy is restricted to in-frame clones and leaves out a portion. The table includes some 190,000 clones, 70% to 80% detected once. Likely unrecorded immune exposures existed in these nominally healthy donors. Overall study findings and caveats: Roughly uniform sequencing depth across donors was assumed, possibly incorrectly.

Trimming removed 0 bases from V and 2 bases from J; junction bases left unmatched: 9. Germline V gene lookup returns CDR1 GTSNPN and CDR2 SVGIG (reference sequence). The CDR3 is 17 amino acids. A word on this clone: Its antigen remains unidentified.

The chain joins TRBV30 to TRBJ2-5; 10 bases match TRBD2. Sequenced material: PBMCs. The TCR sequence derives from a man between 18 and 35 years old in good health and CMV-seronegative. As DNA, the CDR3 is TGTGCCTGGAGTGTTGGTTGGCTAGCGGGGGTACAAGAGACCCAGTACTTC. This gives the protein CAWSVGWLAGVQETQYF. Drawing the rest from reference TRBV30 and TRBJ2-5, the complete variable domain is SQTIHQWPATLVQPVGSPLSLECTVEGTSNPNLYWYRQAAGRGLQLLFYSVGIGQISSEVPQNLSASRPQDRQFILSSKKLLLSDSGFYLCAWSVGWLAGVQETQYFGPGTRLLVL.